This TCR beta chain was profiled in a study of blood T cells in healthy people across ages. In the study overall: About one barcoded beta molecule was captured per two T cells (by template switching).

It was with a sample-barcoded 5' primer and a J-beta primer mix that a second PCR of about 7 to 12 cycles was run. TCRdb used MiXCR to reprocess the 5' RACE reads, holding one entry per CDR3 protein. The sample has more than 750,000 distinct CDR3 sequences, about 29% seen once; the top ten hold roughly 10%. General study results and limits: TCR beta diversity, measured per million T cells, fell in a roughly linear way with age.

Note on this clonotype: Its cognate antigen is unknown.

Between the trimmed V and J ends, which lost 5 bases and 6 bases, there was a span of 16 bases. Looked up from germline, CDR1 is KGHSH and CDR2 is LQKENI. CDR3 length: 14 residues. The same sample was also used in a study of T cells of mothers and their children. That report adds: Each donor was one of three healthy Caucasian mothers or one of their six children.

The V call is TRBV18, the J call TRBJ1-1; tentatively, D is TRBD1 (6 bases). Sequenced: blood. This TCR was sampled from a woman aged 40 to 55 in good health. The DNA of the CDR3 is TGTGCCAGCTCATCCTTAGAGGGGGTCCCTGAAGCTTTCTTT. This sequence encodes CASSSLEGVPEAFF.